The 16 T cell receptor beta chains below were found in one sample sequenced in a study of shared clonotypes between healthy human individuals. Produced via immunoSEQ multiplex PCR; TCRdb's table is partial and in-frame only. Of about 1.1 million clones in the sample, around three quarters are singletons; the top ten hold more than 0.85%. Material for sequencing was memory CD4+ T cells from PBMCs. The sample's subset: CD45RA-negative fraction. The receptor source for this set is a man between 18 and 29 years old in good health. Some clones in this sample may be carry-over from other donors' samples.

V and J are TRBV7-8 and TRBJ2-3; the match to TRBD2 covers 8 bases. V lost 5 bases, J lost 2 bases, and 15 bases stayed unmatched. CDR1 is SGHVS and CDR2 is FQNEAQ in the germline V gene. The CDR3 covers 18 residues. The CDR3 is CASSPLGRREVPTDTQYF. The CDR3 nucleotides are TGTGCCAGCAGCCCCCTGGGACGGCGGGAGGTACCCACAGATACGCAGTATTTT.

A remark on this clone: Possible read error: a much larger clone is one base away. Other DNA sequences in this specimen translate into the identical CDR3. J is TRBJ2-7 and V is TRBV7-9, with D possibly TRBD2 on 6 matching bases. The CDR3 sequence is 14 residues long. Per the germline V gene, CDR1 is SEHNR and CDR2 is FQNEAQ (reference sequence). V lost 1 base and J lost 0, with 7 bases in between. Here the CDR3 reads CASSLGGVSYEQYF. CDR3 coding DNA: TGTGCCAGCAGCTTAGGCGGGGTCTCCTACGAGCAGTACTTC.

V is TRBV28 and J is TRBJ1-5; 7 bases map to TRBD1. Germline loops: CDR1 MDHEN, CDR2 SYDVKM. The CDR3 consists of 24 residues. Trimming cost V 1 base and J 5 bases; bases outside gene matches: 32. CDR3 in DNA: TGTGCCAGCAGTTTATCACCTCATGGACAGAAGGGGGCATTCGCAGGTGGTTTTTATCAGCCCCAGCATTTT. It translates to CASSLSPHGQKGAFAGGFYQPQHF.

This clone was seen a few times. The V gene is TRBV6-1, the J gene TRBJ1-1; 10 nucleotides align to TRBD1. The trim removed 7 bases at V and 2 bases at J, leaving 4 bases unmatched. CDR1 is MNHNS and CDR2 is SASEGT in the germline V gene. This CDR3 has 14 residues. The chain's CDR3 is CASNGQGVNTEAFF. In DNA form, the CDR3 reads TGTGCCAGCAATGGACAGGGGGTTAACACTGAAGCTTTCTTT.

This rearrangement joins TRBV6-4 to TRBJ2-5; 12 bases fit TRBD2. Gene TRBJ2-7 matches the end of the DNA better, so the J call may be wrong. The CDR3 contains 17 residues. Per the germline V gene, CDR1 is MRHNA and CDR2 is SNTAGT. In DNA, the CDR3 is TGTGCCAGCAGTGACACCTCACGACTAGCGGGAGCCCACGAGCAGTACTTC. This sequence encodes CASSDTSRLAGAHEQYF.

In this sample, this clone turned up a few times. The chain joins TRBV30 to TRBJ1-5, with D tentatively TRBD1 (6 bases). CDR1 GTSNPN and CDR2 SVGIG come from the germline V gene (reference sequence). CDR3 length: 16 residues. The V end lost 3 bases, the J end lost 0 bases, and 15 bases lay between the germline ends. The CDR3 DNA sequence: TGTGCCTGGAGCCCCAGGGGAGGGGGTAGCAATCAGCCCCAGCATTTT. This sequence encodes CAWSPRGGGSNQPQHF.

V is TRBV5-1 and J is TRBJ1-4, with D hard to call. V shed 1 base and J shed 5 bases, with 21 bases lying between them. This CDR3 is 18 amino acids long. The germline V gene has CDR1 SGHRS and CDR2 YFSETQ. This CDR3 is CASSLSSSSFTVNEKLFF. The CDR3 DNA reads as TGCGCCAGCAGCTTGTCTTCTTCGAGTTTTACAGTAAATGAAAAACTGTTTTTT.

In its sample, this clone was seen a few times. Additional DNA sequences in this sample encode the identical CDR3. For the CDR3, the DNA is TGTGCCAGCAGTTACTCGGGGACAGGCACCGGGGAGCTGTTTTTT. This codes for CASSYSGTGTGELFF. V is TRBV6-5 and J is TRBJ2-2; TRBD1 matches at 8 bases. Germline-derived CDR1 and CDR2 are MNHEY and SVGAGI. Trimming at V came to 0 bases and at J to 4 bases, leaving 1 base not matched to a gene. The CDR3 runs to 15 residues.

V and J are TRBV6-1 and TRBJ2-7; 9 bases fit TRBD1. V was clipped by 6 bases and J by 6 bases; unmatched bases: 9. Germline assignment: CDR1 MNHNS and CDR2 SASEGT. The CDR3 covers 14 residues. The CDR3, as DNA: TGTGCCAGCAGCCTGGGACAGGGAGGGGGCGAGCAGTACTTC. This encodes CASSLGQGGGEQYF.

The rearrangement uses TRBV5-1 and TRBJ1-1; D is undetermined. Germline V gives CDR1 SGHRS, CDR2 YFSETQ. The CDR3 extends over 13 amino acids. Trimming took 4 bases from V and 6 from J, leaving 13 bases between them. The CDR3 DNA reads as TGCGCCAGCAGCCGGAAGGAACTTTCTGAAGCTTTCTTT. This encodes CASSRKELSEAFF.

The CDR3 loop reads CASSLAGDVNTGELFF. Written as DNA, the CDR3 is TGTGCCAGCAGCTTAGCAGGGGATGTGAACACCGGGGAGCTGTTTTTT. V usage is TRBV13 and J usage is TRBJ2-2; D perhaps matches TRBD1 (6 bases). The CDR3 consists of 16 residues. Germline V gene data show CDR1 as PRHDT and CDR2 as FYEKMQ (reference sequence). The germline V and J ends were trimmed by 1 base and 1 base, with 10 bases remaining between them.

The J gene is TRBJ1-3, the V gene TRBV28, with TRBD1 matching over 7 bases. The germline V gene has CDR1 MDHEN and CDR2 SYDVKM. The CDR3 contains 15 residues. J lost 6 bases, V lost 5 bases, and 10 bases had no gene match. The CDR3 bases are TGTGCCAGCAGTCCCCGTCAGACAGGGCAAAACACCATATATTTT. Translating it yields CASSPRQTGQNTIYF.

This clone has a count of ten or more. The chain is built from TRBV25-1 and TRBJ1-2, with 8 bases identical to TRBD1. V dropped 4 bases and J dropped 6; count of bases not matched to a gene: 10. CDR1 and CDR2 from the germline V gene are MGHDK and SYGVNS. CDR3 length: 15 residues. In nucleotides, the CDR3 is TGTGCCAGCAGTGCCCCAAGGACAGGGCAAGATGGCTACACCTTC. This gives the protein CASSAPRTGQDGYTF.

This chain uses TRBV7-9 with TRBJ2-1; 10 positions agree with TRBD2. CDR1 and CDR2 (germline): SEHNR, FQNEAQ (reference sequence). The CDR3 consists of 15 residues. Unmatched junction bases numbered 7, after V lost 6 bases and J lost 5 bases. The CDR3, as DNA: TGTGCCAGCAGTTCAAGCGGGAGGGAAGACAATGAGCAGTTCTTC. Translated: CASSSSGREDNEQFF. Full variable domain (remainder filled in from reference TRBV7-9 and TRBJ2-1): DTGVSQNPRHKITKRGQNVTFRCDPISEHNRLYWYRQTLGQGPEFLTYFQNEAQLEKSRLLSDRFSAERPKGSFSTLEIQRTEQGDSAMYLCASSSSGREDNEQFFGPGTRLTVL.

This CDR3 is CAWSVWGSYSNQPQHF. The CDR3 nucleotides are TGTGCCTGGAGTGTTTGGGGGTCTTATAGCAATCAGCCCCAGCATTTT. The chain joins TRBV30 to TRBJ1-5, with D possibly being TRBD1 (5 bases). This CDR3 is 16 amino acids long. Germline V gene data show CDR1 as GTSNPN and CDR2 as SVGIG (reference sequence). V lost 0 bases and J 0 bases, leaving 12 bases between the germline ends.

The chain carries TRBV19 and TRBJ2-2; 11 nucleotides match TRBD1. This CDR3 is 15 amino acids long. Per germline, CDR1 LNHDA and CDR2 SQIVND (reference sequence). V shed 4 bases, J shed 3 bases, and the junction held 1 base outside the gene matches. The CDR3 loop reads CASSRTGGDTGELFF. In nucleotides, the CDR3 is TGTGCCAGTAGTAGGACAGGGGGCGACACCGGGGAGCTGTTTTTT.